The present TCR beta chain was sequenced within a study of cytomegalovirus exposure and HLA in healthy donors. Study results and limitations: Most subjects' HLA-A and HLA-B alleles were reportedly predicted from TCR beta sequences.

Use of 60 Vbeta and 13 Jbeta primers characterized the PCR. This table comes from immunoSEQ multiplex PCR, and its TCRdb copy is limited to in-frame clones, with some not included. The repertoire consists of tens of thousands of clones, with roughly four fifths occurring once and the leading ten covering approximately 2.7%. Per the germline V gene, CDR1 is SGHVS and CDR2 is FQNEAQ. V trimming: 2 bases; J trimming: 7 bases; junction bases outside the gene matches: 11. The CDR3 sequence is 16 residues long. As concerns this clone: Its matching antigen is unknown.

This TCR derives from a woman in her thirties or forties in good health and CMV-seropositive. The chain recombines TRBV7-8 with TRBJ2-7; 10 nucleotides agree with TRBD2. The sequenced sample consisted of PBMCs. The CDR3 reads CASSLPGLASAGEQYF. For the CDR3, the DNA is TGTGCCAGCAGCTTACCGGGACTAGCGTCAGCCGGGGAGCAGTACTTC.